These T cell receptor beta chains were read from a single sample in a study of shared T cell receptors in the human thymus. Data came from immunoSEQ multiplex PCR; TCRdb stores just in-frame clones and leaves some out. The sample shows almost 550,000 clones, approximately 80% of them seen only once. These data were also reused for a study on human thymus T cells.

The sample taken for sequencing was thymocytes. Receptors originate from a boy in the first two years of life with a congenital heart defect. Both conserved end residues are part of each CDR3. D genes are given only for firm matches. The size entry is marked missing in some rows and otherwise reads once, few, many or a size class.

V gene,J gene,D gene,clone size,CDR3 protein,CDR3 DNA
TRBV12-5,TRBJ1-2,TRBD1,.,CASGLVPDRANYGYTF,TGTGCTAGTGGTTTGGTACCGGACAGGGCTAACTATGGCTACACCTTC
TRBV7-2,TRBJ2-1,.,.,CASSPSAWGPEQFF,TGTGCCAGCAGCCCATCAGCCTGGGGGCCGGAGCAGTTCTTC
TRBV6-6,TRBJ2-7,.,few,CASSLPGGYEQYF,TGTGCCAGCAGTCTCCCGGGCGGGTACGAGCAGTACTTC
TRBV6-6,TRBJ2-1,.,few,CASSYWGLHNEQFF,TGTGCCAGCAGTTACTGGGGACTTCACAATGAGCAGTTCTTC
TRBV2,TRBJ2-3,.,.,CASSVSCIRSPTDTQYF,TGTGCCAGCAGTGTTTCGTGTATTCGTTCTCCCACAGATACGCAGTATTTT
TRBV19,TRBJ2-1,.,.,CASSINGQEKYNEQFF,TGTGCCAGTAGTATCAATGGACAAGAAAAATACAATGAGCAGTTCTTC
TRBV4-1,TRBJ2-2,TRBD2,.,CASSHRFSGDTGELFF,TGCGCCAGCAGCCATCGATTTAGCGGGGACACCGGGGAGCTGTTTTTT
TRBV4-3,TRBJ2-7,.,.,CASSQDWPAGRFYEQYF,TGCGCCAGCAGCCAAGATTGGCCGGCAGGGAGGTTTTACGAGCAGTACTTC
TRBV19,TRBJ2-7,.,once,CASSSADKTAKDYEQYF,TGTGCCAGTAGTAGCGCAGACAAGACGGCGAAGGACTACGAGCAGTACTTC
TRBV19,TRBJ1-2,TRBD1,.,CASSPSTGGAYGYTF,TGTGCCAGTAGTCCGTCTACAGGGGGAGCGTATGGCTACACCTTC
TRBV28,TRBJ1-1,.,.,CASSPLRGAEAFF,TGTGCCAGCAGTCCCCTCCGGGGAGCTGAAGCTTTCTTT
TRBV10-1,TRBJ2-1,.,few,CATRGEQFF,TGCGCCACCCGGGGAGAGCAGTTCTTC
TRBV28,TRBJ1-3,TRBD1,few,CASSFRDRGFFPGNTIYF,TGTGCCAGCAGTTTCCGGGACAGGGGATTCTTTCCCGGAAACACCATATATTTT
TRBV7-9,TRBJ1-2,.,.,CASSFVVRGYTF,TGTGCCAGCAGCTTTGTGGTGCGTGGCTACACCTTC
TRBV12-5,TRBJ2-7,.,.,CASGPGHFGEQYF,TGTGCTAGTGGCCCGGGACACTTCGGCGAGCAGTACTTC
TRBV27,TRBJ2-3,TRBD2,once,CASSPWTSGSRTDTQYF,TGTGCCAGCAGTCCCTGGACTAGCGGGAGTCGCACAGATACGCAGTATTTT
TRBV4-3,TRBJ2-7,.,.,CASSQGQGSYEQYF,TGCGCCAGCAGCCAAGGCCAGGGATCCTACGAGCAGTACTTC
TRBV5-1,TRBJ2-1,TRBD2,.,CASSREDGYNEQFF,TGCGCCAGCAGCCGGGAGGACGGTTACAATGAGCAGTTCTTC
TRBV7-9,TRBJ1-4,.,.,CASSPGELATNEKLFF,TGTGCCAGCAGTCCCGGGGAGCTTGCAACTAATGAAAAACTGTTTTTT
TRBV14,TRBJ1-1,TRBD1,once,CASSQGGQYTEAFF,TGTGCCAGCAGCCAGGGGGGACAGTACACTGAAGCTTTCTTT